The rows below give T cell receptor beta chains drawn from one sample of a study of patients and donors after allogeneic stem cell transplantation. Via MiXCR, TCRdb re-called the RT-PCR reads, giving one row per CDR3 protein. The sample has about 110,000 distinct CDR3 sequences, approximately 40% seen once; the top ten hold around 27%. Sequenced input: blood, either unsorted or a sorted T cell fraction (not recorded which). These receptors all stem from a human donor who was either an allogeneic HSCT recipient or a stem cell or donor lymphocyte infusion donor (not recorded which). It is not recorded whose cells these are; they may come from a transplant donor. CDR3s include the opening cysteine and the closing phenylalanine or tryptophan. A D gene is named only where the DNA matches it firmly. Part of the rows lack a size; the others show once, few, many or a class for expanded clones.

>-|TRBJ1-2|TRBV11-2|14|TRBD1
CASSLDRGKGGYTF
TGTGCCAGCAGCTTAGACAGGGGGAAGGGTGGCTACACCTTC
>many|TRBJ2-1|TRBV6-5|11|-
CASGGNNEQFF
TGTGCCAGCGGGGGTAACAATGAGCAGTTCTTC
>-|TRBJ1-6|TRBV2|18|-
CASSHTPDRSPSRSPLHF
TGTGCCAGCAGTCATACCCCGGACAGATCTCCTAGTCGTTCACCCCTCCACTTT
>-|TRBJ1-2|TRBV7-2|16|TRBD1
CASSLTGQGLFYGYTF
TGTGCCAGCAGCTTGACCGGACAGGGCCTTTTTTATGGCTACACCTTC
>-|TRBJ2-3|TRBV4-3|15|-
CASSQDATSPHTQYF
TGCGCCAGCAGCCAAGATGCGACTAGTCCGCATACGCAGTATTTT
>-|TRBJ2-1|TRBV15|17|-
CATSRGLGLVGAGEQFF
TGTGCCACCAGCAGAGGTTTAGGGCTCGTGGGGGCAGGAGAGCAGTTCTTC
>many|TRBJ1-2|TRBV29-1|14|TRBD1
CSAQTVGQGSRYTF
TGCAGCGCCCAAACGGTGGGACAGGGTAGTCGCTACACCTTC
>-|TRBJ1-1|TRBV29-1|13|-
CSVGSQLNTEAFF
TGCAGCGTTGGATCACAGTTGAACACTGAAGCTTTCTTT
>-|TRBJ2-3|TRBV28|16|TRBD2
CASRGGRALGTDTQYF
TGTGCCAGCAGGGGCGGGAGGGCCTTGGGCACAGATACGCAGTATTTT
>few|TRBJ2-2|TRBV7-2|12|-
CASSWGSGELFF
TGTGCCAGCAGCTGGGGGTCCGGGGAGCTGTTTTTT
>-|TRBJ2-3|TRBV11-2|16|TRBD2
CASSLGGLAGTDTQYF
TGTGCCAGCAGCTTAGGGGGACTAGCGGGAACAGATACGCAGTATTTT
>few|TRBJ1-4|TRBV7-9|14|-
CASSPAAANEKLFF
TGTGCCAGCAGCCCGGCAGCAGCTAATGAAAAACTGTTTTTT
>-|TRBJ1-2|TRBV4-3|15|-
CASSQEWWQIYGYTF
TGCGCCAGCAGCCAAGAGTGGTGGCAGATCTATGGCTACACCTTC
>-|TRBJ2-2|TRBV7-2|13|-
CASSRPATGELFF
TGTGCCAGCAGCCGACCCGCTACCGGGGAGCTGTTTTTT
>few|TRBJ2-2|TRBV18|12|-
CASSPLTGELFF
TGTGCCAGCTCACCACTCACCGGGGAGCTGTTTTTT
>-|TRBJ2-3|TRBV20-1|12|-
CSASGSPDTQYF
TGCAGTGCTAGCGGGTCGCCAGATACGCAGTATTTT